This is a list of T cell receptor beta chains from one sample in a study of OX40 agonist ivuxolimab in advanced cancers. The data were produced by immunoSEQ multiplex PCR, yet TCRdb's version contains in-frame clones alone and is incomplete. The sample lists around 56,000 clones, 85% to 90% occurring once. Sequenced material: CD4+ or CD8+ T cells sorted from blood, taken in a trial of the OX40 agonist ivuxolimab. These receptors were collected from an adult with an advanced solid tumor such as melanoma, head and neck, liver or kidney cancer. Each CDR3 is given with its conserved first and last residue. The D gene is left open where the match is weak. Clone sizes are given selectively: once, few, many, or a class where the clone is expanded.

d_gene: -
abundance: -
v_gene: TRBV7-6
j_gene: TRBJ2-1
CDR3aa: CASSVLPPSSYNEQFF
CDR3nt: TGTGCCAGCAGCGTACTACCCCCGAGCTCCTACAATGAGCAGTTCTTC

d_gene: -
abundance: -
v_gene: TRBV18
j_gene: TRBJ2-2
CDR3aa: CASSPYKELNTGELFF
CDR3nt: TGTGCCAGCTCACCGTATAAGGAACTAAACACCGGGGAGCTGTTTTTT

d_gene: -
abundance: -
v_gene: TRBV18
j_gene: TRBJ2-2
CDR3aa: CASSPQENRFGELFF
CDR3nt: TGTGCCAGCTCACCACAGGAGAACAGGTTCGGGGAGCTGTTTTTT

d_gene: TRBD1
abundance: -
v_gene: TRBV5-1
j_gene: TRBJ1-1
CDR3aa: CASSSNGQGARSFF
CDR3nt: TGCGCCAGCAGCTCAAATGGACAGGGGGCGCGATCTTTCTTT

d_gene: -
abundance: -
v_gene: TRBV29-1
j_gene: TRBJ2-3
CDR3aa: CSSRYGKSADTQYF
CDR3nt: TGCAGCTCCCGCTATGGGAAGAGTGCAGATACGCAGTATTTT

d_gene: -
abundance: once
v_gene: TRBV28
j_gene: TRBJ1-5
CDR3aa: CASRSPGGNQPQHF
CDR3nt: TGTGCCAGCCGGAGCCCCGGAGGCAATCAGCCCCAGCATTTT

d_gene: -
abundance: once
v_gene: TRBV4-1
j_gene: TRBJ1-5
CDR3aa: CASSSQGYSNQPQHF
CDR3nt: TGCGCCAGCAGCTCACAGGGCTATAGCAATCAGCCCCAGCATTTT

d_gene: TRBD1
abundance: once
v_gene: TRBV27
j_gene: TRBJ1-3
CDR3aa: CASSRTTGGSGNTIYF
CDR3nt: TGTGCCAGCAGCCGAACGACAGGGGGCTCTGGAAACACCATATATTTT

d_gene: -
abundance: once
v_gene: TRBV20-1
j_gene: TRBJ1-2
CDR3aa: CSARRYPGYTF
CDR3nt: TGCAGTGCTAGACGCTACCCCGGCTACACCTTC

d_gene: -
abundance: -
v_gene: TRBV5-6
j_gene: TRBJ1-1
CDR3aa: CARGYTEAFF
CDR3nt: TGTGCCCGGGGATACACTGAAGCTTTCTTT

d_gene: TRBD1
abundance: -
v_gene: TRBV14
j_gene: TRBJ2-7
CDR3aa: CASSQFRGREQYF
CDR3nt: TGTGCCAGCAGCCAGTTCAGGGGGCGCGAGCAGTACTTC

d_gene: -
abundance: -
v_gene: TRBV21-1
j_gene: TRBJ2-7
CDR3aa: CASSKEGETYEQYF
CDR3nt: TGTGCCAGCAGCAAAGAGGGGGAAACCTACGAGCAGTACTTC

d_gene: -
abundance: -
v_gene: TRBV6-1
j_gene: TRBJ1-1
CDR3aa: CASSDGGAGEAFF
CDR3nt: TGTGCCAGCAGTGACGGGGGGGCAGGTGAAGCTTTCTTT

d_gene: -
abundance: -
v_gene: TRBV7-7
j_gene: TRBJ2-7
CDR3aa: CASSLKLGAPTYEQYF
CDR3nt: TGTGCTAGCAGCTTGAAGCTGGGGGCCCCTACCTACGAGCAGTACTTC

d_gene: TRBD1
abundance: -
v_gene: TRBV6-1
j_gene: TRBJ1-2
CDR3aa: CASSATGTGGGYTF
CDR3nt: TGTGCCAGCAGTGCTACCGGGACAGGGGGAGGCTACACCTTC

d_gene: TRBD1
abundance: -
v_gene: TRBV14
j_gene: TRBJ1-4
CDR3aa: CASSQDRSSGQANEKLFF
CDR3nt: TGTGCCAGCAGCCAAGATCGTTCTTCGGGACAGGCGAATGAAAAACTGTTTTTT

d_gene: TRBD2
abundance: -
v_gene: TRBV18
j_gene: TRBJ2-5
CDR3aa: CASSPGLVIETQYF
CDR3nt: TGTGCCAGCTCACCGGGACTAGTGATTGAGACCCAGTACTTC

d_gene: -
abundance: -
v_gene: TRBV18
j_gene: TRBJ2-5
CDR3aa: CASSPGERETQYF
CDR3nt: TGTGCCAGCTCACCAGGGGAGCGGGAGACCCAGTACTTC

d_gene: -
abundance: -
v_gene: TRBV5-1
j_gene: TRBJ1-4
CDR3aa: CASSTDREKLFF
CDR3nt: TGCGCCAGCAGCACCGACAGGGAAAAACTGTTTTTT

d_gene: -
abundance: -
v_gene: TRBV29-1
j_gene: TRBJ2-7
CDR3aa: CSVEGETPYEQYF
CDR3nt: TGCAGCGTTGAAGGGGAGACCCCCTACGAGCAGTACTTC

d_gene: -
abundance: -
v_gene: TRBV7-3
j_gene: TRBJ2-2
CDR3aa: CASSLDRQRGELFF
CDR3nt: TGTGCCAGCAGCTTAGACAGGCAAAGGGGGGAGCTGTTTTTT

d_gene: TRBD1
abundance: -
v_gene: TRBV9
j_gene: TRBJ1-1
CDR3aa: CASSSPPDRVNTEAFF
CDR3nt: TGTGCCAGCAGCTCCCCACCGGACAGGGTGAACACTGAAGCTTTCTTT

d_gene: -
abundance: -
v_gene: TRBV5-1
j_gene: TRBJ1-2
CDR3aa: CASSLAPEMSYGYTF
CDR3nt: TGCGCCAGCAGCTTGGCCCCAGAGATGAGCTATGGCTACACCTTC

d_gene: -
abundance: -
v_gene: TRBV5-1
j_gene: TRBJ2-3
CDR3aa: CASSLGSVGSQYF
CDR3nt: TGCGCCAGCAGCTTAGGATCTGTTGGGTCGCAGTATTTT

d_gene: -
abundance: -
v_gene: TRBV30
j_gene: TRBJ1-5
CDR3aa: CAWSKDSNQPQHF
CDR3nt: TGTGCCTGGAGTAAAGACAGCAATCAGCCCCAGCATTTT